These 20 T cell receptor beta chains share one sample of origin, sequenced in a study of blood T cell repertoires in COVID-19. Libraries were prepared by immunoSEQ multiplex PCR; TCRdb keeps only in-frame clonotypes and omits some of them. This sample has approximately 350,000 clones, with about nine tenths found just once. The sample comprised peripheral blood. These receptors were taken from a woman between 65 and 79 years old with COVID-19, enrolled during active disease.

The rearrangement joins TRBV19 to TRBJ2-3; tentative D call: TRBD1 (5 bases). V was cut by 4 bases and J by 0 bases, with 14 bases left in between. CDR3 size: 16 residues. Germline CDR1 LNHDA, CDR2 SQIVND (reference sequence). CDR3 nucleotides: TGTGCCAGTAGTAAAAGGACACCCACTAGCACAGATACGCAGTATTTT. Protein product: CASSKRTPTSTDTQYF.

The chain recombines TRBV6-5 with TRBJ2-5, with D possibly matching TRBD2 (6 bases). With 4 bases removed from V and 2 bases from J, the gap between germline ends came to 11 bases. This CDR3 spans 14 amino acids. Per germline, CDR1 MNHEY and CDR2 SVGAGI. The CDR3 nucleotides read TGTGCCAGCAGTTGGTCGGGACTTCAAGAGACCCAGTACTTC. It encodes CASSWSGLQETQYF.

This clone has only a few counts. V usage is TRBV21-1 and J usage is TRBJ1-3. TRBV21-1 is labeled a pseudogene. The CDR3 is made up of 19 amino acids. The CDR3 is CASSKAHRGVFCSGNTIYF. The CDR3 nucleotides are TGTGCCAGCAGCAAAGCCCACCGGGGGGTGTTCTGCTCTGGAAACACCATATATTTT.

The J gene is TRBJ2-3, the V gene TRBV5-1; the match to TRBD2 covers 9 bases. J was trimmed by 2 bases and V by 0 bases; bases with no gene match: 7. The CDR3 contains 17 residues. In germline, CDR1 is SGHRS, CDR2 YFSETQ. CDR3 residues: CASSLAAAGGLTDTQYF. Written as DNA, the CDR3 is TGCGCCAGCAGCTTGGCCGCTGCGGGGGGGCTCACAGATACGCAGTATTTT.

This clone was found once. CDR3 residues: CASRASGGHTDTQYF. The CDR3, as DNA: TGTGCCAGCCGGGCTAGCGGGGGGCACACAGATACGCAGTATTTT. This sequence joins TRBV9 and TRBJ2-3; 11 bases fit TRBD2. CDR3 length equals 15 residues. Germline trimming cut 7 bases from V and 2 bases from J; bases unmatched to any gene: 6. Germline V gene sequence: CDR1 SGDLS, CDR2 YYNGEE. Looking up the rest from reference TRBV9 and TRBJ2-3 gives the full variable domain: DSGVTQTPKHLITATGQRVTLRCSPRSGDLSVYWYQQSLDQGLQFLIQYYNGEERAKGNILERFSAQQFPDLHSELNLSSLELGDSALYFCASRASGGHTDTQYFGPGTRLTVL.

CDR3 protein: CASSLIPGGNYGYTF. The CDR3, as DNA: TGCGCCAGCAGCTTGATACCAGGGGGGAACTATGGCTACACCTTC. The V gene is TRBV5-1, the J gene TRBJ1-2; 7 bases agree with TRBD1. Germline CDR1 reads SGHRS; CDR2 reads YFSETQ. V trimming: 1 base; J trimming: 2 bases; junction bases outside the gene matches: 5. The CDR3 sequence is 15 residues long.

The rearrangement uses TRBV11-2 and TRBJ2-7; 12 positions agree with TRBD1. The CDR3 is 15 residues long. Trimming cost V 6 bases and J 4 bases; bases outside gene matches: 7. CDR1 and CDR2 from the germline V gene are SGHAT and FQNNGV. The CDR3 sequence is CASRRPGQGAYEQYF. The DNA of the CDR3 is TGTGCCAGCAGACGACCGGGACAGGGGGCGTACGAGCAGTACTTC.

This chain uses TRBV10-3 with TRBJ1-4; TRBD1 aligns across 8 bases. The V gene's germline CDR1 is ENHRY and CDR2 SYGVKD. The CDR3 sequence is 16 residues long. J was trimmed by 4 bases and V by 2 bases; bases with no gene match: 6. CDR3 amino acids: CAISEPQGADNEKLFF. CDR3 nucleotides: TGTGCCATCAGTGAGCCTCAGGGGGCGGATAATGAAAAACTGTTTTTT.

The V and J genes are TRBV27 and TRBJ1-2, with 7 bases that match TRBD1. Trimming removed 4 bases from V and 2 bases from J; junction bases left unmatched: 10. Germline V gives CDR1 MNHEY, CDR2 SMNVEV (reference sequence). This CDR3 contains 16 residues. The CDR3 protein is CASSSWRQGLNYGYTF. The CDR3 DNA sequence: TGTGCCAGCAGTTCGTGGAGACAGGGCCTAAACTATGGCTACACCTTC.

This chain uses TRBV19 with TRBJ2-2; the match to TRBD2 covers 11 bases. CDR3 size: 18 residues. V lost 0 bases and J lost 4; bases outside the gene matches: 7. The germline V gene encodes CDR1 LNHDA and CDR2 SQIVND (reference sequence). The CDR3 spells CASSIEGPGLAVTGELFF. The CDR3 bases are TGTGCCAGTAGTATAGAGGGTCCGGGACTAGCGGTCACCGGGGAGCTGTTTTTT.

The chain combines TRBV7-6 with TRBJ2-3; possibly TRBD2 for D (6 bases). Germline V gene data show CDR1 as SGHVS and CDR2 as FNYEAQ. CDR3 length: 15 residues. Trimming left V 1 base short and J 4 bases short, with 12 bases between. For the CDR3, the DNA is TGTGCCAGCAGCTTAGGGGACTCTACCGCAGATACGCAGTATTTT. Its translation is CASSLGDSTADTQYF.

The chain has TRBV21-1 and TRBJ2-1; the D call of TRBD2 is as the table states it, not checked on the DNA. TRBV21-1 has pseudogene status. The CDR3 runs to 21 residues. The CDR3 DNA reads TGTGCCAGCAGCAAATGTCCCTTGGGACTAGCGGGGGAGAGCTCCTACAATGAGCAGTTCTTC. It translates to CASSKCPLGLAGESSYNEQFF.

The chain links TRBV20-1 to TRBJ2-1; no definite D call. CDR1 and CDR2 from the germline V gene are DFQATT and SNEGSKA (reference sequence). This CDR3 comprises 10 residues. Between the trimmed V and J ends, which lost 3 bases and 10 bases, there was a span of 7 bases. The CDR3 coding sequence is TGCAGTGCTAGTCTGGAGGAGCAGTTCTTC. Residues: CSASLEEQFF.

The V gene is TRBV4-3, the J gene TRBJ1-4; tentative D call: TRBD1 (6 bases). V was clipped by 4 bases and J by 7 bases, with 13 bases between them. Germline V gene data show CDR1 as LGHNA and CDR2 as YSLEER. The CDR3 covers 14 residues. CDR3 coding DNA: TGCGCCAGCAGCCGAGGGGGTGTAACTGAAAAACTGTTTTTT. The encoded protein is CASSRGGVTEKLFF.

This chain connects TRBV3-1 (or the pseudogene TRBV3-2) to TRBJ2-7; TRBD2 matches 8 bases. The V gene's germline CDR1 is LGHDT and CDR2 YNNKEL (reference sequence). The CDR3 extends over 14 amino acids. V was pared by 2 bases and J by 6 bases, with 6 bases of the junction left unmatched. CDR3 protein: CASSQRSGGGEQYF. CDR3 nucleotides: TGTGCCAGCAGCCAAAGAAGCGGGGGAGGCGAGCAGTACTTC.

The chain uses TRBV2 and TRBJ1-3; perhaps TRBD1 as D (5 bases). The V gene's germline CDR1 is SNHLY and CDR2 FYNNEI. CDR3 length: 14 amino acids. Trimming removed 4 bases from V and 0 bases from J, with 7 bases in between. The CDR3 loop reads CASSADSSGNTIYF. The CDR3 nucleotides read TGTGCCAGCAGTGCCGACAGCTCTGGAAACACCATATATTTT.

About this clone: Other DNA sequences within the sample encode an identical CDR3. This chain uses TRBV12-3 or TRBV12-4 with TRBJ1-1; no firm D call. The CDR3 is made up of 13 amino acids. The V end lost 3 bases, the J end lost 2 bases, and 7 bases lay between the germline ends. CDR3 DNA sequence: TGTGCCAGCAGTTTTAACAGAAACACTGAAGCTTTCTTT. This sequence encodes CASSFNRNTEAFF.

Only one count was recorded for this clone. This sample also contains other DNA sequences that code for the same CDR3. CDR3 in amino acids: CSVETGDSYGYTF. The DNA of the CDR3 is TGCAGCGTTGAGACAGGGGACAGCTATGGCTACACCTTC. The chain has TRBV29-1 and TRBJ1-2, with 8 nucleotides matching TRBD1. Germline V lookup: CDR1 SQVTM, CDR2 ANQGSEA. This CDR3 is built from 13 residues. Trimming took 3 bases from V and 4 from J; bases not matched to a gene: 4.

This chain joins TRBV10-1 and TRBJ1-6; no reliable D call. CDR1 is WNHNN, CDR2 SYGVQD, per germline (reference sequence). V shed 3 bases and J shed 0 bases, with 6 bases lying between them. The CDR3 is made up of 15 amino acids. CDR3 in amino acids: CASSEGSSYNSPLHF. CDR3 coding DNA: TGCGCCAGCAGTGAAGGGAGCTCCTATAATTCACCCCTCCACTTT.

The chain employs TRBV6-6 and TRBJ1-5, with unresolved D. CDR3 size: 13 residues. Germline lookup yields CDR1 MNHNY and CDR2 SVGAGI (reference sequence). V was cut by 11 bases and J by 4 bases, with 15 bases left in between. CDR3 sequence: CAGRQEENQPQHF. The CDR3, as DNA: TGTGCCGGACGCCAGGAGGAGAATCAGCCCCAGCATTTT.